This TCR beta chain is drawn from a study of cytomegalovirus exposure and HLA in healthy donors. Germline V CDR1 and CDR2: MGHRA, YSYEKL. CDR3 length equals 14 residues. The V end lost 3 bases, the J end lost 4 bases, and 12 bases lay between the germline ends. PCR used 60 Vbeta primers and 13 Jbeta primers. This table comes from immunoSEQ multiplex PCR, and its TCRdb copy is limited to in-frame clones, with some not included. Of fewer than 120,000 clones listed, roughly three quarters were seen once; the top ten hold about 6.8%. The sequenced sample consisted of PBMCs. V and J are TRBV4-1 and TRBJ1-2; no clear D. The sequence was collected from a man aged 30-40 years in good health and CMV-seropositive. CDR3 coding DNA: TGCGCCAGCAGCCACCCGTTAGTGCCCTATGGCTACACCTTC. It is translated as CASSHPLVPYGYTF.